The 19 T cell receptor beta chains listed next were all sequenced from one sample in a study of T cell responses to AZD1222 COVID-19 vaccine. Libraries were prepared by immunoSEQ multiplex PCR; TCRdb keeps only in-frame clonotypes and omits some of them. Of 110,000 or so clones listed, 70% to 90% are singletons. The sequencing used peripheral blood, collected 28 days after the second AZD1222 dose. Receptors were obtained from an adult who received the AZD1222 COVID-19 vaccine.

The chain joins TRBV7-8 to TRBJ1-1; D gene uncertain. V was shortened by 1 base and J by 6 bases, with 12 bases between the two germline ends. Germline loops: CDR1 SGHVS, CDR2 FQNEAQ. The CDR3 runs to 14 residues. The CDR3 region has the DNA TGTGCCAGCAGCTTAGAATGGGGTAGCCCTGAAGCTTTCTTT. It is translated as CASSLEWGSPEAFF.

V usage is TRBV2 and J usage is TRBJ2-2; D may be TRBD2 (6 bases). Per the germline V gene, CDR1 is SNHLY and CDR2 is FYNNEI. The CDR3 consists of 15 residues. V lost 8 bases and J 0 bases, leaving 13 bases between the germline ends. CDR3 loop: CASGVGGANTGELFF. The DNA for the CDR3 is TGTGCCAGCGGGGTGGGCGGGGCGAACACCGGGGAGCTGTTTTTT.

V is TRBV19 and J is TRBJ1-2; a possible D gene is TRBD1 (5 bases). From germline, CDR1 is LNHDA and CDR2 SQIVND (reference sequence). This CDR3 is built from 13 residues. Trimming cost V 3 bases and J 6 bases, with 11 bases left between them. This CDR3 is CASSITGQDGYTF. The CDR3 coding sequence is TGTGCCAGTAGTATCACCGGACAAGATGGCTACACCTTC. Full variable domain (rest looked up from reference TRBV19 and TRBJ1-2): DGGITQSPKYLFRKEGQNVTLSCEQNLNHDAMYWYRQDPGQGLRLIYYSQIVNDFQKGDIAEGYSVSREKKESFPLTVTSAQKNPTAFYLCASSITGQDGYTFGSGTRLTVV.

In this sample, this clone turned up once. The chain recombines TRBV11-2 with TRBJ1-5, with 8 bases that match TRBD1. The CDR3 loop spans 15 amino acids. J gave up 4 bases and V 5 bases, and 7 bases lay outside the gene matches. Germline lookup yields CDR1 SGHAT and CDR2 FQNNGV. CDR3 amino acids: CASSPRTGTNQPQHF. CDR3 in DNA: TGTGCCAGCAGCCCCAGGACAGGGACTAATCAGCCCCAGCATTTT. The variable domain in full, with the rest retrieved from reference TRBV11-2 and TRBJ1-5, is EAGVAQSPRYKIIEKRQSVAFWCNPISGHATLYWYQQILGQGPKLLIQFQNNGVVDDSQLPKDRFSAERLKGVDSTLKIQPAKLEDSAVYLCASSPRTGTNQPQHFGDGTRLSIL.

There are a few counts of this clone. The chain joins TRBV6-5 to TRBJ2-7; 7 nucleotides align to TRBD2. Germline V gene lookup returns CDR1 MNHEY and CDR2 SVGAGI. V lost 7 bases, J lost 4 bases, and 7 bases stayed unmatched. CDR3 length: 13 residues. CDR3 in DNA: TGTGCCAGCAACCCTGGGGGGGGGTACGAGCAGTACTTC. It specifies CASNPGGGYEQYF.

This clone was seen only once. The CDR3 coding sequence is TGTGCCACCAGTGACCCGCCGGGTTTGGGGACAGATACGCAGTATTTT. This gives the protein CATSDPPGLGTDTQYF. The chain joins TRBV24-1 to TRBJ2-3; the D is unclear. Germline lookup yields CDR1 KGHDR and CDR2 SFDVKD. Trimming took off 4 bases at V and 3 bases at J, with 16 bases between the two ends. The CDR3 is made up of 16 amino acids.

This chain joins TRBV12-5 and TRBJ2-1, with D perhaps assigned TRBD1 or TRBD2 (6 bases each). Per germline, CDR1 LGHNT and CDR2 FRNRAP. The V and J ends lost 1 base and 9 bases respectively, with 13 bases between them. This CDR3 comprises 14 residues. In DNA, the CDR3 is TGTGCTAGTGGTTTGGAAAACAGGGAGGTTGAGCAGTTCTTC. Protein sequence: CASGLENREVEQFF.

The J gene is TRBJ2-5, the V gene TRBV7-7; D possibly corresponds to TRBD2 (5 bases). Germline V lookup: CDR1 SSHAT, CDR2 FNYEAQ (reference sequence). V lost 1 base and J 5 bases, leaving 14 bases between the germline ends. The CDR3 runs to 15 residues. In nucleotides, the CDR3 is TGTGCCAGCAGCTTAGGTGGGAGCAGGAGGGAGACCCAGTACTTC. This encodes CASSLGGSRRETQYF. Using reference TRBV7-7 and TRBJ2-5 for the parts outside the CDR3, the full variable domain is GAGVSQSPRYKVTKRGQDVTLRCDPISSHATLYWYQQALGQGPEFLTYFNYEAQPDKSGLPSDRFSAERPEGSISTLTIQRTEQRDSAMYRCASSLGGSRRETQYFGPGTRLLVL.

V usage is TRBV7-8 and J usage is TRBJ1-4; possible D gene TRBD1, 6 bases. V lost 4 bases and J lost 8, with 14 bases in between. The CDR3 contains 14 residues. Germline V gene sequence: CDR1 SGHVS, CDR2 FQNEAQ. For the CDR3, the DNA is TGTGCCAGCAGCTCAACAGGGCTCGGCGAAAAACTGTTTTTT. Translating it yields CASSSTGLGEKLFF.

This chain links TRBV5-1 with TRBJ2-1, with D maybe TRBD2 (5 bases). Trimming cost V 5 bases and J 3 bases, with 12 bases left between them. The CDR3 totals 14 residues. Germline values: CDR1 SGHRS, CDR2 YFSETQ. The CDR3 sequence: CASRREGVYNEQFF. DNA of the CDR3: TGCGCCAGCAGACGAGAGGGTGTCTACAATGAGCAGTTCTTC.

The chain has TRBV11-1 and TRBJ1-1; the match to TRBD1 covers 8 bases. Germline loops: CDR1 SGHAT, CDR2 FQDESV (reference sequence). Germline trimming cut 1 base from V and 5 bases from J; bases unmatched to any gene: 6. The CDR3 loop spans 15 amino acids. CDR3 DNA: TGTGCCAGCAGCTTAGGACAGGGGAGGAGGACTGAAGCTTTCTTT. Its protein product is CASSLGQGRRTEAFF.

Points on this clone: Other DNA sequences in this specimen translate into the identical CDR3. The chain combines TRBV4-3 with TRBJ1-4; possible D gene TRBD1, 5 bases. Germline V lookup: CDR1 LGHNA, CDR2 YSLEER. CDR3 length: 14 residues. V lost 0 bases to trimming and J lost 8 bases, with 10 bases between them. The CDR3: CASSQDPGLEKLFF. The CDR3 nucleotides are TGCGCCAGCAGCCAAGATCCAGGGCTAGAAAAACTGTTTTTT.

The V and J genes are TRBV5-4 and TRBJ1-1; a possible D gene is TRBD1 (6 bases). The V end was cut by 4 bases, the J end by 1 base, with 11 bases between. The CDR3 length is 14 residues. Germline V gene sequence: CDR1 SGHNT, CDR2 YYREEE (reference sequence). DNA of the CDR3: TGTGCCAGCAGCAGACAGGACAGGAACACTGAAGCTTTCTTT. This sequence encodes CASSRQDRNTEAFF.

Points on this clone: Other DNA sequences in this specimen translate into the identical CDR3. The V and J genes are TRBV19 and TRBJ2-7, with 7 bases lining up with TRBD1. Germline V gene data show CDR1 as LNHDA and CDR2 as SQIVND (reference sequence). The CDR3 has 13 residues. The trim removed 3 bases at V and 6 bases at J, leaving 5 bases unmatched. CDR3 coding DNA: TGTGCCAGTAGTATGAAAAAGGGGGCCGAGCAGTACTTC. Its translation: CASSMKKGAEQYF.

The rearrangement uses TRBV28 and TRBJ1-2; no clear D. V lost 4 bases and J 0 bases, leaving 0 bases between the germline ends. Germline-derived CDR1 and CDR2 are MDHEN and SYDVKM. The CDR3 extends over 11 amino acids. The CDR3 region has the DNA TGTGCCAGCAGTTCTAACTATGGCTACACCTTC. Translation gives CASSSNYGYTF.

This chain connects TRBV4-3 to TRBJ2-7; D is uncertain. The V end lost 0 bases, the J end lost 2 bases, and 8 bases lay between the germline ends. This CDR3 is 14 amino acids long. The germline V gene encodes CDR1 LGHNA and CDR2 YSLEER. The CDR3 bases are TGCGCCAGCAGCCAAGATTACGGGCCCTACGAGCAGTACTTC. As protein: CASSQDYGPYEQYF.

The chain recombines TRBV5-4 with TRBJ1-1; 9 nucleotides match TRBD1. Germline values: CDR1 SGHNT, CDR2 YYREEE (reference sequence). Trimming took 4 bases from V and 5 from J; bases not matched to a gene: 12. This CDR3 spans 16 amino acids. This chain's CDR3 is CASSRPGQGVDTEAFF. The CDR3 DNA is TGTGCCAGCAGCCGACCGGGACAGGGAGTGGATACTGAAGCTTTCTTT.

This chain links TRBV6-5 with TRBJ2-5; D perhaps matches TRBD1 (5 bases). The V gene's germline CDR1 is MNHEY and CDR2 SVGAGI. The CDR3 sequence is 13 residues long. The germline V and J ends were trimmed by 6 bases and 2 bases, with 10 bases remaining between them. CDR3 loop: CASRSDTQETQYF. CDR3 nucleotide sequence: TGTGCCAGCAGATCGGACACACAAGAGACCCAGTACTTC.

The count of this clone is one. The CDR3: CASSLIPGETQYF. As DNA, the CDR3 is TGTGCCAGCAGCTTAATCCCGGGGGAGACCCAGTACTTC. The genes are TRBV7-2 and TRBJ2-5; a possible D gene is TRBD2 (5 bases). The germline CDR1 and CDR2 sequences are SGHTA and FQGNSA. V lost 2 bases and J 5 bases, leaving 9 bases between the germline ends. The CDR3 runs to 13 residues.